This section outlines one TCR beta chain sequence together with its context. The antigen remains unidentified. The data were taken from a study of cytomegalovirus exposure and HLA in healthy donors. Findings and limits, study-wide: TRBV6-2, TRBV6-3 and some other V segments were unresolvable in 87-base-pair reads.

Between the trimmed V and J ends, which lost 4 bases and 0 bases, there was a span of 6 bases. The germline CDR1 and CDR2 sequences are SGHAT and FQNNGV. The CDR3 covers 13 residues. Use of 60 Vbeta and 13 Jbeta primers characterized the PCR. Only in-frame clones appear in the TCRdb table, and some are missing; sequencing was by immunoSEQ multiplex PCR. The sample includes just over 200,000 clones, roughly four fifths seen only once; the top ten take about 3%. Each of the donors was a healthy bone marrow donor. The sequenced material came from PBMCs. The source is a woman aged 40 to 49 in good health and CMV-seronegative. The chain uses TRBV11-2 and TRBJ1-1; D remains ambiguous. The CDR3 DNA sequence: TGTGCCAGCAGCTCGCAGATGAACACTGAAGCTTTCTTT. Protein: CASSSQMNTEAFF.